A single T cell receptor (beta chain) is shown here with its context. The germline CDR1 and CDR2 sequences are LGHNA and YNFKEQ. With V trimmed by 3 bases and J by 3 bases, 5 bases remained unmatched. This CDR3 is built from 16 residues. The sample belongs to a study of T cell changes during pregnancy in multiple sclerosis. Produced via immunoSEQ multiplex PCR; TCRdb's table is partial and in-frame only. Of more than 35,000 clones listed, approximately 93% are singletons. The source of this sequence is a female donor with multiple sclerosis, enrolled in a pregnancy study. The sequenced sample was CD8+ T cells from peripheral blood mononuclear cells, obtained in the third trimester of pregnancy. The chain links TRBV4-2 to TRBJ2-1; 10 bases match TRBD2. Written as DNA, the CDR3 is TGTGCCAGCAGCCAGGAAGCGGGGGGGCGCTACAATGAGCAGTTCTTC. It encodes CASSQEAGGRYNEQFF.